The next 9 T cell receptor beta chains were all read from a single sample in a study (dated by TCRdb to between 2015 and 2017). The library was obtained by 5' RACE. The instrument given in TCRdb is Illumina MiSeq. TCRdb reprocessing: public reads trimmed at Q25 with fastp, clones called with MiXCR, in-frame beta chains kept. Rows are unified per CDR3 protein, each entry keeping the most common DNA and genes. Here the sample has tens of thousands of distinct CDR3 sequences; 26% occur a single time. Roughly 2.2% of the sample is held by the ten biggest clonotypes. Cells that were CD4+CD25+CD127-/low were the ones isolated as Tregs. The sequenced sample consisted of tumor-infiltrating Tregs sorted from the breast tumor. These receptors were collected from a female donor with breast cancer.

The V gene is TRBV29-1, the J gene TRBJ2-3, with D possibly being TRBD1 or TRBD2 (5 bases each). V lost 7 bases and J 6 bases, leaving 20 bases between the germline ends. Germline CDR1 is SQVTM and CDR2 is ANQGSEA. This CDR3 has 14 residues. The CDR3 region is CSGNVGAAADTQYF. CDR3 DNA sequence: TGCAGCGGCAACGTCGGGGCAGCGGCGGATACGCAGTATTTT.

J is TRBJ2-4 and V is TRBV7-2, with 11 bases fitting TRBD2. V lost 5 bases, J lost 5 bases, and 2 bases stayed unmatched. This CDR3 has 14 amino acids. Per germline, CDR1 SGHTA and CDR2 FQGNSA. CDR3 residues: CASSMTSGENIQYF. The CDR3 coding sequence is TGTGCCAGCAGCATGACTAGCGGGGAAAACATTCAGTACTTC. The variable domain in full, completed from reference TRBV7-2 and TRBJ2-4, reads GAGVSQSPSNKVTEKGKDVELRCDPISGHTALYWYRQSLGQGLEFLIYFQGNSAPDKSGLPSDRFSAERTGGSVSTLTIQRTQQEDSAVYLCASSMTSGENIQYFGAGTRLSVL.

In regard to this clonotype: One end of the junction fails to match germline, which may point to a read error. The chain recombines TRBV30 with TRBJ2-7; 7 bases fit TRBD1. CDR3 length: 17 residues. CDR1 and CDR2 from the germline V gene are GTSNPN and SVGIG (reference sequence). CDR3 DNA: TGTGCCTGGAGTCTACCACAAGGTGGGACAGTGAACTACGGGCAGTACTTC. This codes for CAWSLPQGGTVNYGQYF. The full variable domain, in which reference TRBV30 and TRBJ2-7 provide the parts outside the CDR3, is SQTIHQWPATLVQPVGSPLSLECTVEGTSNPNLYWYRQAAGRGLQLLFYSVGIGQISSEVPQNLSASRPQDRQFILSSKKLLLSDSGFYLCAWSLPQGGTVNYGQYFGPGTRLTVT.

This clonotype came up a few times. This CDR3 reads CASSGAWIQYF. The DNA for the CDR3 is TGTGCCAGCAGTGGGGCCTGGATTCAGTACTTC. The V call is TRBV6-1, the J call TRBJ2-4, with D hard to call. V was trimmed by 4 bases and J by 10 bases, leaving 8 bases between them. This CDR3 region has 11 residues. The V gene's germline CDR1 is MNHNS and CDR2 SASEGT.

Comments on this clonotype: The junction and the germline gene differ at one end; a read error may be behind it. The gene calls are TRBV28 and TRBJ2-1, with D perhaps TRBD1 (6 bases). Germline V CDR1 and CDR2: MDHEN, SYDVKM. CDR3 length equals 17 residues. CDR3: CASSLRPDRIVTNERFF. DNA of the CDR3: TGTGCCAGCAGTTTACGGCCCGACAGGATTGTGACTAATGAGCGGTTCTTC.

The CDR3 DNA sequence: TGTGCCAGCACCACCGACGTTGGCACTGAAGCTTTCTTT. Translation: CASTTDVGTEAFF. The chain recombines TRBV2 with TRBJ1-1; D remains ambiguous. V shed 7 bases and J shed 4 bases, with 13 bases lying between them. The CDR3 runs to 13 residues. CDR1 and CDR2 (germline): SNHLY, FYNNEI.

This clonotype has ten or more counts. The chain joins TRBV27 to TRBJ2-2, with D possibly TRBD1 on 6 matching bases. Germline-derived CDR1 and CDR2 are MNHEY and SMNVEV (reference sequence). This CDR3 has 13 amino acids. This CDR3 is CGAGRGGTGELFF. CDR3 nucleotides: TGTGGAGCAGGAAGAGGGGGCACCGGGGAGCTGTTTTTT.

The rearrangement uses TRBV4-3 and TRBJ2-5; unclear D gene. The CDR3 consists of 14 residues. Trimming removed 0 bases at V and 7 bases at J, with 12 bases between. Germline V lookup: CDR1 LGHNA, CDR2 YSLEER. The CDR3 loop is CASSQEALPGTQYF. The CDR3 coding sequence is TGCGCCAGCAGCCAAGAAGCACTCCCGGGGACCCAGTACTTC.

This clonotype was seen only a few times. As the CDR3 is not closed by the conserved phenylalanine or tryptophan, this likely results from a read error. The chain links TRBV12-3 or TRBV12-4 to TRBJ2-3, with a tentative D call TRBD1 (6 bases). V was trimmed by 8 bases and J by 4 bases, leaving 13 bases between them. The CDR3 covers 13 residues. The CDR3 bases are TGTGCCAGCGTAAGGTCAGGGGCAGATACGCAGTATCTT. Amino acid sequence: CASVRSGADTQYL.